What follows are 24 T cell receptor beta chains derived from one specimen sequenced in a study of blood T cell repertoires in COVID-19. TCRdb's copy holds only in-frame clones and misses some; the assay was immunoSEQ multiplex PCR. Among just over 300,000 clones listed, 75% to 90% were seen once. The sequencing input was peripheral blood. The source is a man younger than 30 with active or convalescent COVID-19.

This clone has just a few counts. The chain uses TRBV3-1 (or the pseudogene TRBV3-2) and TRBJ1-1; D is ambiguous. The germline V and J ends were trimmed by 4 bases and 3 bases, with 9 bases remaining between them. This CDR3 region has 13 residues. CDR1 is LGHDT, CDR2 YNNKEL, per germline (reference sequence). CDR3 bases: TGTGCCAGCAGCCCAACTGCATACACTGAAGCTTTCTTT. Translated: CASSPTAYTEAFF.

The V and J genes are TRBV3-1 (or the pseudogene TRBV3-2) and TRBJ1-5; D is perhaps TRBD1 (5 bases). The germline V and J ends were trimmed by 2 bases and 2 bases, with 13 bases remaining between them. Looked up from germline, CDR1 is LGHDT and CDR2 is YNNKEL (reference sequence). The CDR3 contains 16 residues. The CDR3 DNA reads TGTGCCAGCAGCCAATCTAAGGTACAGGGCAATCAGCCCCAGCATTTT. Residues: CASSQSKVQGNQPQHF.

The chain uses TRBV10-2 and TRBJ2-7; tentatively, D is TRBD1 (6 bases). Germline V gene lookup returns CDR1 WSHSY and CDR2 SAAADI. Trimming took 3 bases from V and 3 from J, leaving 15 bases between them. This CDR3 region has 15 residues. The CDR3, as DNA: TGCGCCAGCAGTGACCCAGGGGTTACCCTCTACGAGCAGTACTTC. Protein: CASSDPGVTLYEQYF.

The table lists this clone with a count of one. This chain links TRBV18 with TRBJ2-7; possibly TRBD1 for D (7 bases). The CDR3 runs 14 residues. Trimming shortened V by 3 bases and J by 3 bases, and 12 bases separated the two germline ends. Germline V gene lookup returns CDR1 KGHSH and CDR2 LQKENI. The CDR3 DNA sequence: TGTGCCAGCTCACCGCGGGACAGAGACTACGAGCAGTACTTC. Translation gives CASSPRDRDYEQYF.

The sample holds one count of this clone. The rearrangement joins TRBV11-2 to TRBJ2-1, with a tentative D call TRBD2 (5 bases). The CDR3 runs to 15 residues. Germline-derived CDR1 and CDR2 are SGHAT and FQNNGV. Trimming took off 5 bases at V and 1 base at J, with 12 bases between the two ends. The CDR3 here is CASSPAGLSYNEQFF. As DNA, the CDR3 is TGTGCCAGCAGCCCTGCGGGTTTGTCCTACAATGAGCAGTTCTTC.

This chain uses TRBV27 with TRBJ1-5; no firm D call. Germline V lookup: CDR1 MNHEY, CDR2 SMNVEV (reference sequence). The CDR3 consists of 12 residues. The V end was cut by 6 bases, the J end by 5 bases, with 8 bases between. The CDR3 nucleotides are TGTGCCAGCAGGACGGGTTATCAGCCCCAGCATTTT. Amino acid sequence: CASRTGYQPQHF.

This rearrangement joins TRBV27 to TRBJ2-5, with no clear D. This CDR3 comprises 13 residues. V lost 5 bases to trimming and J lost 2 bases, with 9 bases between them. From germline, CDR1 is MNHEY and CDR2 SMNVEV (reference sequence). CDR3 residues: CASSPPGQETQYF. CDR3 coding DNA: TGTGCCAGCAGTCCCCCCGGTCAAGAGACCCAGTACTTC.

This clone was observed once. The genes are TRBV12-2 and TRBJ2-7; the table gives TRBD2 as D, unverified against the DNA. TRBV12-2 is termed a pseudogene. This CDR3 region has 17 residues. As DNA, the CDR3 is TGTGCAAGTCGCTTAGTGTCCATGGACTCGGGATTATACGAGCAGTACTTC. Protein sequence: CASRLVSMDSGLYEQYF.

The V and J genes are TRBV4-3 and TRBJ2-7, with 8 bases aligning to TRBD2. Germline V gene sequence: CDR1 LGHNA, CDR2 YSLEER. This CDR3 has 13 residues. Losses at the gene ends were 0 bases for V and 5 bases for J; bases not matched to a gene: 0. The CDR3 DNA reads TGCGCCAGCAGCCAAGAAGCGGGGGACGAGCAGTACTTC. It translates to CASSQEAGDEQYF.

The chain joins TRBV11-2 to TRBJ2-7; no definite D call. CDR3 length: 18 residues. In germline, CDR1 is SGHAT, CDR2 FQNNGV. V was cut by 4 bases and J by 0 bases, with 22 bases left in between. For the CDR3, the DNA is TGTGCCAGCAGCTCCCCGTTCACCTTTCTACTAAGCTCCTACGAGCAGTACTTC. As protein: CASSSPFTFLLSSYEQYF.

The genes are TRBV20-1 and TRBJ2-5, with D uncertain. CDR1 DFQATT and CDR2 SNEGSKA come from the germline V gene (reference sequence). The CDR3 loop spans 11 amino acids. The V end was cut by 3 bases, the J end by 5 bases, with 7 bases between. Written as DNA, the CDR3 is TGCAGTGCTAGTGAACTTGAGACCCAGTACTTC. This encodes CSASELETQYF.

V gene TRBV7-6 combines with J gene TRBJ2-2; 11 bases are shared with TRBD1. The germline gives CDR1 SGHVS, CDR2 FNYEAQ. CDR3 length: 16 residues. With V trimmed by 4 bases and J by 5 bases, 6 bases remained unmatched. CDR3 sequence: CASSSAGTGGTGELFF. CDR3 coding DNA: TGTGCCAGCAGCTCAGCCGGGACAGGGGGGACCGGGGAGCTGTTTTTT.

The CDR3 reads CASSLAGIDFYEQYF. DNA of the CDR3: TGTGCCAGCAGCTTAGCCGGGATTGACTTCTACGAGCAGTACTTC. This sequence joins TRBV7-9 and TRBJ2-7; D is possibly TRBD2 (5 bases). The CDR3 is 15 residues long. Looked up from germline, CDR1 is SEHNR and CDR2 is FQNEAQ (reference sequence). With 0 bases removed from V and 3 bases from J, the gap between germline ends came to 12 bases.

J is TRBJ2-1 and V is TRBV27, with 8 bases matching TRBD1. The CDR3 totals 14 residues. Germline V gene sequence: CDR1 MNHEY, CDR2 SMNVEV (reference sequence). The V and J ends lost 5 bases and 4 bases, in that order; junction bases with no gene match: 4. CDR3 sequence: CASSIGTGYNEQFF. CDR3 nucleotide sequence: TGTGCCAGCAGTATAGGGACAGGATACAATGAGCAGTTCTTC.

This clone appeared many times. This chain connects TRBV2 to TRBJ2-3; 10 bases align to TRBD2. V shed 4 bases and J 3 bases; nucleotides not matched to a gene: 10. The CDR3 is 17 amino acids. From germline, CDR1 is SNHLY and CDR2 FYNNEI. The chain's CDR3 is CASSGSGTSVLTDTQYF. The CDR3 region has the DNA TGTGCCAGCAGTGGGTCAGGGACTAGCGTGTTGACAGATACGCAGTATTTT.

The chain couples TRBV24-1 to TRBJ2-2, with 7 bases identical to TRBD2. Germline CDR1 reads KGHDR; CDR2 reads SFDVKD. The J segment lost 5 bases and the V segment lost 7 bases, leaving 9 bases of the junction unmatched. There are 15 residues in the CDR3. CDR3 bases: TGTGCCACCAGGGGGGGGACGGTTTCAACCGGGGAGCTGTTTTTT. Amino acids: CATRGGTVSTGELFF.

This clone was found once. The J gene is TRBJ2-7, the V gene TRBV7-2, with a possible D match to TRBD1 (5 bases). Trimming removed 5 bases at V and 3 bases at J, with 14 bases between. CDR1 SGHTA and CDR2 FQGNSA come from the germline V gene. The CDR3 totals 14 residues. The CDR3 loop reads CASSGLGRVYEQYF. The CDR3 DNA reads TGTGCCAGCAGCGGCCTGGGCAGGGTCTACGAGCAGTACTTC.

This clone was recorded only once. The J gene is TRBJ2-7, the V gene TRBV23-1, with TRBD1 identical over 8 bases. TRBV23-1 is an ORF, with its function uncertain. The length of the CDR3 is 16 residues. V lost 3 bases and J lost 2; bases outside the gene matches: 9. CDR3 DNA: TGCGCCAGCAGTCATCATGCCCGGACAGGGACCTACGAGCAGTACTTC. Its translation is CASSHHARTGTYEQYF.

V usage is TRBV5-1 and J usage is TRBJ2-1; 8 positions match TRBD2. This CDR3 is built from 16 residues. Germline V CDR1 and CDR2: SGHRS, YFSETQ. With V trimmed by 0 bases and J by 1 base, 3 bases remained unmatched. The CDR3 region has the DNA TGCGCCAGCAGCTTGGAGGGACTAGGTTCCTACAATGAGCAGTTCTTC. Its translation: CASSLEGLGSYNEQFF.

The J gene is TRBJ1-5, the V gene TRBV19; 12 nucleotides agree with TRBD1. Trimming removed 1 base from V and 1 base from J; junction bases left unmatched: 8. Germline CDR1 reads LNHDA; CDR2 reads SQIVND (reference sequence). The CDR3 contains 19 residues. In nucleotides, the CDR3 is TGTGCCAGTAGTATAGGGGACAGGGGGCGGAGGGTGAGCAATCAGCCCCAGCATTTT. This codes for CASSIGDRGRRVSNQPQHF.

The CDR3 bases are TGTGCCAGCAGCTTCCGCGCACAGGGGACTAATGAAAAACTGTTTTTT. Protein sequence: CASSFRAQGTNEKLFF. The V and J genes are TRBV13 and TRBJ1-4, with 7 bases that match TRBD1. The V gene's germline CDR1 is PRHDT and CDR2 FYEKMQ (reference sequence). Trimming took 3 bases from V and 2 from J; bases not matched to a gene: 6. The length of the CDR3 is 16 residues.

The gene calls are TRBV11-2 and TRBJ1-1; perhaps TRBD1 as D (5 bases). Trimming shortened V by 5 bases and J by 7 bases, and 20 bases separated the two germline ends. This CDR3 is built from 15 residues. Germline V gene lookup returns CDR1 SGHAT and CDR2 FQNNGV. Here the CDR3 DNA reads TGTGCCAGCAGCGCCTTAGCAGGTCATAGGGGTGAAGCTTTCTTT. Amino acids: CASSALAGHRGEAFF.

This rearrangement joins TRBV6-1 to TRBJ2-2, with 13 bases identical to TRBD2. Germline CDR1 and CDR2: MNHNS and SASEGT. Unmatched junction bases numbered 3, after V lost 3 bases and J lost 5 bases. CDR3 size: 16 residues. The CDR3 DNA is TGTGCCAGCAGTGACGGGACTAGCGGGATTACCGGGGAGCTGTTTTTT. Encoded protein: CASSDGTSGITGELFF.

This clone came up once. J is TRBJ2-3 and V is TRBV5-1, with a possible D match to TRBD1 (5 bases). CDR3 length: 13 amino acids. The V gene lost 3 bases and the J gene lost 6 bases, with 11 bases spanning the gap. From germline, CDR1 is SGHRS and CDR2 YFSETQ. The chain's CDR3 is CASSSMGLDTQYF. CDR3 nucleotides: TGCGCCAGCAGCTCCATGGGGCTTGATACGCAGTATTTT.